Each of the 10 T cell receptor beta chains below was sequenced from the same sample in a study of cytomegalovirus exposure and HLA in healthy donors. Primers: 60 Vbeta forward and 13 Jbeta reverse. The data were produced by immunoSEQ multiplex PCR, yet TCRdb's version contains in-frame clones alone and is incomplete. Altogether 100,000 to 120,000 clones are present, around 87% being singletons, with the ten largest covering around 2%. The sequenced sample was PBMCs. These receptors came from a man aged 35-49 years in good health and CMV-seronegative.

This rearrangement joins TRBV29-1 to TRBJ2-3, with D possibly TRBD2 on 7 matching bases. CDR1 is SQVTM and CDR2 is ANQGSEA in the germline V gene. Between the trimmed V and J ends, which lost 6 bases and 2 bases, there was a span of 12 bases. The CDR3 has 13 amino acids. The chain's CDR3 is CSVGGGLTDTQYF. The CDR3 bases are TGCAGCGTGGGCGGGGGCCTCACAGATACGCAGTATTTT.

The table lists this clone with a few counts. V is TRBV5-1 and J is TRBJ1-4; D is possibly TRBD1 (5 bases). CDR1 SGHRS and CDR2 YFSETQ come from the germline V gene. V dropped 4 bases and J dropped 0 bases, with 7 bases sitting between them. The CDR3 has 14 amino acids. The DNA of the CDR3 is TGCGCCAGCAGCGTAGGGGCAACTAATGAAAAACTGTTTTTT. Protein: CASSVGATNEKLFF.

The rearrangement joins TRBV28 to TRBJ2-7; 7 positions match TRBD1. Germline V gene data show CDR1 as MDHEN and CDR2 as SYDVKM. V was clipped by 8 bases and J by 3 bases; unmatched bases: 16. The CDR3 runs 16 residues. CDR3 loop: CASGSMTGIFNYEQYF. The CDR3 nucleotides read TGTGCCAGCGGCTCGATGACAGGGATATTCAACTACGAGCAGTACTTC. Together with reference TRBV28 and TRBJ2-7, the CDR3 gives the full variable domain: DVKVTQSSRYLVKRTGEKVFLECVQDMDHENMFWYRQDPGLGLRLIYFSYDVKMKEKGDIPEGYSVSREKKERFSLILESASTNQTSMYLCASGSMTGIFNYEQYFGPGTRLTVT.

This chain uses TRBV28 with TRBJ2-7, with D possibly being TRBD1 (7 bases). The CDR3 runs to 14 residues. The V and J ends lost 5 bases and 0 bases respectively, with 11 bases between them. Germline V CDR1 and CDR2: MDHEN, SYDVKM. The CDR3 nucleotides are TGTGCCAGCAGTCCAGGGGGGTCCTCCTACGAGCAGTACTTC. Translating gives CASSPGGSSYEQYF. The whole variable domain, filled in from reference TRBV28 and TRBJ2-7, reads DVKVTQSSRYLVKRTGEKVFLECVQDMDHENMFWYRQDPGLGLRLIYFSYDVKMKEKGDIPEGYSVSREKKERFSLILESASTNQTSMYLCASSPGGSSYEQYFGPGTRLTVT.

This clone came up a few times. The chain uses TRBV7-9 and TRBJ1-1; no clear D gene. Between the trimmed V and J ends, which lost 2 bases and 1 base, there was a span of 8 bases. Germline CDR1 and CDR2: SEHNR and FQNEAQ (reference sequence). The CDR3 has 14 amino acids. The CDR3 reads CASSLIGANTEAFF. CDR3 nucleotides: TGTGCCAGCAGCTTAATTGGAGCGAACACTGAAGCTTTCTTT.

V is TRBV29-1 and J is TRBJ2-3; D is undetermined. Trimming removed 4 bases at V and 0 bases at J, with 11 bases between. CDR1 and CDR2 (germline): SQVTM, ANQGSEA. The CDR3 spans 14 residues. The CDR3: CSVAGSTSTDTQYF. The CDR3 DNA reads TGCAGCGTTGCCGGGTCCACTAGCACAGATACGCAGTATTTT.

This clone was seen a few times. The rearrangement joins TRBV6-1 to TRBJ1-2; 9 bases are shared with TRBD1. Unmatched junction bases numbered 8, after V lost 5 bases and J lost 4 bases. CDR1 MNHNS and CDR2 SASEGT come from the germline V gene. The CDR3 length is 15 residues. The CDR3 bases are TGTGCCAGCAGTTTCACAGGGGGCGCGGGCTATGGCTACACCTTC. Its protein product is CASSFTGGAGYGYTF.

The rearrangement joins TRBV28 to TRBJ2-6; D is uncertain. V lost 3 bases and J lost 0, with 6 bases in between. The CDR3 loop spans 15 amino acids. Germline CDR1 is MDHEN and CDR2 is SYDVKM. This chain's CDR3 is CASSFRGSGANVLTF. CDR3 coding DNA: TGTGCCAGCAGTTTCCGCGGCTCTGGGGCCAACGTCCTGACTTTC. Full variable domain (remainder filled in from reference TRBV28 and TRBJ2-6): DVKVTQSSRYLVKRTGEKVFLECVQDMDHENMFWYRQDPGLGLRLIYFSYDVKMKEKGDIPEGYSVSREKKERFSLILESASTNQTSMYLCASSFRGSGANVLTFGAGSRLTVL.

The V gene is TRBV5-6, the J gene TRBJ1-2; D gene uncertain. This CDR3 contains 15 residues. Trimming left V 6 bases short and J 0 bases short, with 15 bases between. The V gene's germline CDR1 is SGHDT and CDR2 YYEEEE. CDR3 nucleotide sequence: TGTGCCAGCACCCCCGGGATTGTAGCTAACTATGGCTACACCTTC. Translating it yields CASTPGIVANYGYTF.

The rearrangement uses TRBV29-1 and TRBJ1-2, with TRBD1 identical over 7 bases. CDR1 and CDR2 (germline): SQVTM, ANQGSEA. The V segment lost 2 bases and the J segment 0 bases; nucleotides outside the gene matches: 3. The CDR3 sequence is 14 residues long. The CDR3 DNA reads as TGCAGCGTTGAACTGGGACAGTCTAACTATGGCTACACCTTC. Translated, it gives CSVELGQSNYGYTF.